This TCR beta chain was captured by sequencing in a study of PD-L1 blockade in urothelial cancer. Study-level results: Greater 3-week expansion of tumor-associated blood clones was recorded for durable-benefit patients.

This clone was counted between two and nine times. As yet, its antigen is unknown. The same CDR3 is also encoded by other DNA sequences in this sample. Profiling relied on immunoSEQ multiplex PCR, and the TCRdb table lists in-frame clones only, not all of them. This sample has 95,000 to 100,000 clones; about nine tenths occur once, and the top ten carry roughly 2%. The time point denotes: pretreatment peripheral blood. Anywhere from 1 to 8 samples came from each patient, spanning pretreatment and on-treatment. The germline CDR1 and CDR2 sequences are SGHRS and YFSETQ. The V end was cut by 0 bases, the J end by 5 bases, with 11 bases between. The CDR3 has 14 residues.

This chain uses TRBV5-1 with TRBJ2-5; D possibly corresponds to TRBD2 (6 bases). The material was PBMCs, obtained around atezolizumab (anti-PD-L1) treatment. This TCR derives from a man in his sixties with urothelial cancer. The CDR3 nucleotides read TGCGCCAGCAGCTTGGGGCGGGGTGCGGAGACCCAGTACTTC. This translates into CASSLGRGAETQYF.